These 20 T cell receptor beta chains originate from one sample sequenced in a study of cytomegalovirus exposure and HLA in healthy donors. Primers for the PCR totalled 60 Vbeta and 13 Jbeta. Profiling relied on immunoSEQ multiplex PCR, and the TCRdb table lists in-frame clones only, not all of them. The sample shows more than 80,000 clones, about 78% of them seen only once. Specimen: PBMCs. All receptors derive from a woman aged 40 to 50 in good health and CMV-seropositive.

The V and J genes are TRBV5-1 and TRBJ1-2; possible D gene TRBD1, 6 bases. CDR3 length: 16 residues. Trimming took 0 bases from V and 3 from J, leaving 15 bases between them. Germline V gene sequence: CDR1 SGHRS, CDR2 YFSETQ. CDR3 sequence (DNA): TGCGCCAGCAGCTTGGTATCGGGACATGACGACTATGGCTACACCTTC. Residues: CASSLVSGHDDYGYTF.

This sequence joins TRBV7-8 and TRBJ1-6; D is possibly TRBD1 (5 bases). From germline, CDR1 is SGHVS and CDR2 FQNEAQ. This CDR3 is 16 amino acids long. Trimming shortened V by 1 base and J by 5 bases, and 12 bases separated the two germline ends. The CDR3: CASSLDQGLNNSPLHF. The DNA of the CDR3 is TGTGCCAGCAGCTTAGACCAGGGATTGAATAATTCACCCCTCCACTTT.

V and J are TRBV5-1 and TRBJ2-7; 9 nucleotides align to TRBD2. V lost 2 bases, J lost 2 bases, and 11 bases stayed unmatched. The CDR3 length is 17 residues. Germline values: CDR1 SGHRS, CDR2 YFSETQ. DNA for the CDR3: TGCGCCAGCAGCTTAGGTGGGACTAGCCTTACGGCCTACGAGCAGTACTTC. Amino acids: CASSLGGTSLTAYEQYF.

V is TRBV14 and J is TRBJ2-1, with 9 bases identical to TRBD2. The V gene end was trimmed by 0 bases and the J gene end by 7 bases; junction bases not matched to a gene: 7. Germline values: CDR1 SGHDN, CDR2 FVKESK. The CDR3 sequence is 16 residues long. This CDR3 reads CASSQEGLAPRNEQFF. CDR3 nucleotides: TGTGCCAGCAGCCAAGAAGGACTAGCGCCAAGGAATGAGCAGTTCTTC.

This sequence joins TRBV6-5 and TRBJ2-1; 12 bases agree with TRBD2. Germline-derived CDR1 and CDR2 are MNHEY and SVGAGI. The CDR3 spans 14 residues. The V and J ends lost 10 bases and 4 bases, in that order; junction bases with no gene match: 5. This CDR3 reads CATGTSGQYNEQFF. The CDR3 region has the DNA TGTGCCACAGGGACTAGCGGGCAGTACAATGAGCAGTTCTTC.

In nucleotides, the CDR3 is TGTGCCAGCAGCGGGGACAACCCCTACGAGCAGTACTTC. Its translation: CASSGDNPYEQYF. This chain joins TRBV5-6 and TRBJ2-7; TRBD1 is a possible D gene (6 bases). V shed 4 bases and J shed 2 bases, with 10 bases lying between them. The CDR3 length is 13 residues. Germline-derived CDR1 and CDR2 are SGHDT and YYEEEE.

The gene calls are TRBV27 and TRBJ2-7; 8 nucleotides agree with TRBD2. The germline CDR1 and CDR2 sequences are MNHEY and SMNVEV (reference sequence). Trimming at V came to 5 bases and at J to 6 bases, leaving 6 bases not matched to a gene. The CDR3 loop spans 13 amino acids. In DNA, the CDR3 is TGTGCCAGCAGTCCCGGGGGGGGGAGCGAGCAGTACTTC. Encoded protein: CASSPGGGSEQYF.

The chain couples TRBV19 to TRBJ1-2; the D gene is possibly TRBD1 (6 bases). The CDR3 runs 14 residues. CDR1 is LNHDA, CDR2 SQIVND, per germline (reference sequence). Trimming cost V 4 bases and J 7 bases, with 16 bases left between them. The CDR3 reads CASSTQTGQGGYTF. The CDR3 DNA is TGTGCCAGTAGTACCCAAACAGGGCAGGGTGGCTACACCTTC.

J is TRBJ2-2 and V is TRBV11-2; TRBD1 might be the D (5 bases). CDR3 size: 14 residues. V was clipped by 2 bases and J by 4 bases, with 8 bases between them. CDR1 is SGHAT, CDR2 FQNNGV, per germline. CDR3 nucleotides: TGTGCCAGCAGCTTATCAGGGTTCACCGGGGAGCTGTTTTTT. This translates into CASSLSGFTGELFF. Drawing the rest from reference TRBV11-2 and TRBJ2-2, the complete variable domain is EAGVAQSPRYKIIEKRQSVAFWCNPISGHATLYWYQQILGQGPKLLIQFQNNGVVDDSQLPKDRFSAERLKGVDSTLKIQPAKLEDSAVYLCASSLSGFTGELFFGEGSRLTVL.

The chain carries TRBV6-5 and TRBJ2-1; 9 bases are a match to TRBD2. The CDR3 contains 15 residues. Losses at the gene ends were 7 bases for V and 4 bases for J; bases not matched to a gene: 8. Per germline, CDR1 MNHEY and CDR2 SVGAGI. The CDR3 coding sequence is TGTGCCAGCAAAATAGCGGGAGTCGGGTACAATGAGCAGTTCTTC. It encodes CASKIAGVGYNEQFF.

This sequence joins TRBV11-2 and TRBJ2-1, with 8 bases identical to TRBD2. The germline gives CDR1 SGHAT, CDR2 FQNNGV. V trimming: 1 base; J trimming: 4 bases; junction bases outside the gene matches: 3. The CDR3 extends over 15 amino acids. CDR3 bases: TGTGCCAGCAGCTTAGTAGGCGGGGGGTACAATGAGCAGTTCTTC. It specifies CASSLVGGGYNEQFF.

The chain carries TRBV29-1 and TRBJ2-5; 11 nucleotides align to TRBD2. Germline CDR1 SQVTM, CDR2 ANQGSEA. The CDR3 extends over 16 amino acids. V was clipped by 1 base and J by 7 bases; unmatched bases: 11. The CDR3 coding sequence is TGCAGCGTTGAAGGCCTAGCGGGAGGACGGTTACGGACCCAGTACTTC. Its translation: CSVEGLAGGRLRTQYF. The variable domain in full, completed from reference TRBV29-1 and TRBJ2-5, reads SAVISQKPSRDICQRGTSLTIQCQVDSQVTMMFWYRQQPGQSLTLIATANQGSEATYESGFVIDKFPISRPNLTFSTLTVSNMSPEDSSIYLCSVEGLAGGRLRTQYFGPGTRLLVL.

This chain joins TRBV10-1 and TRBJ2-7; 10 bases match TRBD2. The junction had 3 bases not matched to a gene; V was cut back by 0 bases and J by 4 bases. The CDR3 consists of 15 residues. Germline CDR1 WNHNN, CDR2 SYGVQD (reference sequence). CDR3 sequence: CASSESGTSVYEQYF. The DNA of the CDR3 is TGCGCCAGCAGTGAGTCGGGGACTAGCGTTTACGAGCAGTACTTC.

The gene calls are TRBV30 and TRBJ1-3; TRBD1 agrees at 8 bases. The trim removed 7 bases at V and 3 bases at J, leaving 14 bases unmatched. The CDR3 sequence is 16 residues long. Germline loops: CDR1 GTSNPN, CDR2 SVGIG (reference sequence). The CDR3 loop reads CASSPQGGHFGNTIYF. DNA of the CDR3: TGTGCCTCCTCCCCACAGGGGGGTCATTTTGGAAACACCATATATTTT.

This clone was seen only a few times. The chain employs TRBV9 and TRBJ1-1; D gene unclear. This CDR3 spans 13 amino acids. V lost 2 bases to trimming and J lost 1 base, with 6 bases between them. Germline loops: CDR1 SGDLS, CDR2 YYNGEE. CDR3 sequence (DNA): TGTGCCAGCAGCGTGCGGAGGAACACTGAAGCTTTCTTT. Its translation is CASSVRRNTEAFF.

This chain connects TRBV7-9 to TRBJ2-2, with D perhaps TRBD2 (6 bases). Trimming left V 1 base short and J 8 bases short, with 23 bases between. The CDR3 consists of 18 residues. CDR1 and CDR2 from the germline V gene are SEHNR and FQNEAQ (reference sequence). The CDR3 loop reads CASSLELIAGKVTGELFF. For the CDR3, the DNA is TGTGCCAGCAGCTTAGAACTGATCGCGGGAAAGGTAACGGGGGAGCTGTTTTTT.

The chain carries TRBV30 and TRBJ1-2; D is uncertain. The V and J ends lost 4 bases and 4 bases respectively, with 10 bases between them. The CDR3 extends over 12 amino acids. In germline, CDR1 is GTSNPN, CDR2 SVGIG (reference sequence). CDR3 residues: CAWKPRGYGYTF. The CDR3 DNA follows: TGTGCCTGGAAGCCCCGGGGCTATGGCTACACCTTC.

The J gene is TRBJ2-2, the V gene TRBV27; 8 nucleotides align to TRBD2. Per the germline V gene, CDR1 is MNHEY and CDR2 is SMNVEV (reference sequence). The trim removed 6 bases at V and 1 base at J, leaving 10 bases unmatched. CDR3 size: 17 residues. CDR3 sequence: CASSLRGLVMNTGELFF. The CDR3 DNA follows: TGTGCCAGCAGCCTCAGGGGACTAGTCATGAACACCGGGGAGCTGTTTTTT.

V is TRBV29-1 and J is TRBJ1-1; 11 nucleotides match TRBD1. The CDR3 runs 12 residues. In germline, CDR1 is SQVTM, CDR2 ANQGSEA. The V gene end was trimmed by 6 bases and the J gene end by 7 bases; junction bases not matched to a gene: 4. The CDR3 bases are TGCAGCGTCGGACAGGGGGCGGATGAAGCTTTCTTT. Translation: CSVGQGADEAFF.

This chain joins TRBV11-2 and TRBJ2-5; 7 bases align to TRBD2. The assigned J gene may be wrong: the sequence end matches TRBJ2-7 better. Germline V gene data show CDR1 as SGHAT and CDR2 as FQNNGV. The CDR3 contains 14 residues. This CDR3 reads CASSPAGQDYEQYF. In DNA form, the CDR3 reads TGTGCCAGCAGCCCAGCGGGGCAGGACTACGAGCAGTACTTC.